This T cell receptor beta chain derives from a study of sequential checkpoint blockade in melanoma. Study overall: First-line arms were nivolumab then ipilimumab, or the reverse, randomized 1:1. After both sequences, patients received maintenance nivolumab.

The assay was immunoSEQ multiplex PCR, and TCRdb's table has in-frame clones only and misses some. This repertoire shows under 9,000 clones, about 65% found once; its top ten account for approximately 50%. Specified treatment: randomized to nivolumab then ipilimumab (arm A) or the reverse (arm B). PBMC sorting kept live CD3+CD8+ cells without CD19 or CD56. Germline loops: CDR1 SGDLS, CDR2 YYNGEE. The CDR3 is 18 residues long. J was trimmed by 2 bases and V by 3 bases; bases with no gene match: 11. This sequence joins TRBV9 and TRBJ1-2, with 12 bases identical to TRBD1. The sequence was collected from a human patient with melanoma. Some clones in this sample may be carry-over from other donors' samples. The starting material was CD8+ T cells sorted from blood (inferred from file names), obtained from a patient given nivolumab and ipilimumab in sequence. The CDR3, as DNA: TGTGCCAGCAGCGGCTCCGGGACAGGGGGCGGATTAAACTATGGCTACACCTTC. The encoded protein is CASSGSGTGGGLNYGYTF.